This T cell receptor (beta chain) was found in a study of blood T cell repertoires in COVID-19. Sequencing was performed with immunoSEQ multiplex PCR; in TCRdb, only in-frame clones are kept and a portion is missing. The sample consists of about 23,000 clones, under 90% of them appearing once. The trim removed 1 base at V and 4 bases at J, leaving 3 bases unmatched. Per the germline V gene, CDR1 is SGHAT and CDR2 is FQNNGV. The CDR3 contains 15 residues. The receptor was derived from a woman of 80 years or more with acute or convalescent COVID-19. The chain joins TRBV11-2 to TRBJ2-5; 10 positions match TRBD1. The source material was peripheral blood. CDR3 nucleotides: TGTGCCAGCAGCTTAGGGACAGGGGGGCGAGAGACCCAGTACTTC. Amino acids: CASSLGTGGRETQYF.